The 30 T cell receptor beta chains below all came from one sample that was sequenced in a study of cytomegalovirus exposure and HLA in healthy donors. PCR employed 60 Vbeta and 13 Jbeta primers. Clones were sequenced by immunoSEQ multiplex PCR, and TCRdb holds only the in-frame ones, with some missing. This repertoire shows around 180,000 clones, over 80% found once; its top ten account for approximately 1.2%. Sequenced input: PBMCs. The source of these receptors is a boy younger than 10 in good health and CMV-seronegative.

The gene calls are TRBV6-5 and TRBJ2-5, with a possible D match to TRBD2 (7 bases). The V gene lost 4 bases and the J gene lost 1 base, with 10 bases spanning the gap. CDR1 is MNHEY, CDR2 SVGAGI, per germline. The CDR3 extends over 14 amino acids. The CDR3 nucleotides read TGTGCCAGCAGTTCGCGGGGGCCCCAAGAGACCCAGTACTTC. Residues: CASSSRGPQETQYF.

This clone has just a few counts. At one of its ends the junction is not consistent with the germline gene, which may arise from a read error. V usage is TRBV5-4 and J usage is TRBJ2-2, with 7 bases fitting TRBD2. The length of the CDR3 is 16 residues. Per the germline V gene, CDR1 is SGHNT and CDR2 is YYREEE (reference sequence). The CDR3 loop reads CASSQDRELAFGELFF. CDR3 nucleotides: TGCGCCAGCAGCCAAGATCGTGAACTAGCGTTCGGGGAGCTGTTTTTT. The full variable domain, in which reference TRBV5-4 and TRBJ2-2 provide the parts outside the CDR3, is ETGVTQSPTHLIKTRGQQVTLRCSSQSGHNTVSWYQQALGQGPQFIFQYYREEENGRGNFPPRFSGLQFPNYSSELNVNALELDDSALYLCASSQDRELAFGELFFGEGSRLTVL.

This clone was observed a single time. This sequence joins TRBV7-9 and TRBJ2-3; 9 bases map to TRBD2. J gave up 5 bases and V 3 bases, and 9 bases lay outside the gene matches. This CDR3 is built from 16 residues. The germline V gene has CDR1 SEHNR and CDR2 FQNEAQ (reference sequence). The CDR3 here is CASSFNSGRGKDTQYF. CDR3 nucleotides: TGTGCCAGCAGCTTTAATAGCGGGAGAGGCAAAGATACGCAGTATTTT.

This clone was observed once. The genes are TRBV19 and TRBJ2-6; 9 bases line up with TRBD2. CDR1 is LNHDA and CDR2 is SQIVND in the germline V gene (reference sequence). V dropped 3 bases and J dropped 0; count of bases not matched to a gene: 6. CDR3 size: 18 residues. The CDR3 protein is CASSIRLAVISGANVLTF. In DNA form, the CDR3 reads TGTGCCAGTAGTATTAGACTAGCGGTGATCTCTGGGGCCAACGTCCTGACTTTC.

The chain employs TRBV10-3 and TRBJ2-1; 10 nucleotides align to TRBD1. The CDR3 length is 13 residues. In germline, CDR1 is ENHRY, CDR2 SYGVKD. After removal of 7 bases from V and 7 bases from J, the junction contained 4 bases not matched to a gene. The DNA of the CDR3 is TGTGCCATCAACAGACAGGGGGCAAATGAGCAGTTCTTC. It specifies CAINRQGANEQFF.

V and J are TRBV28 and TRBJ1-1, with 9 positions matching TRBD1. Germline CDR1 reads MDHEN; CDR2 reads SYDVKM. This CDR3 contains 14 residues. V was clipped by 10 bases and J by 4 bases; unmatched bases: 10. The CDR3 is CAIMDRGRITEAFF. CDR3 sequence (DNA): TGTGCCATTATGGACAGGGGACGTATCACTGAAGCTTTCTTT.

This clone was counted between two and nine times. V is TRBV30 and J is TRBJ1-1; no reliable D call. The CDR3 is 12 residues long. With 8 bases removed from V and 4 bases from J, the gap between germline ends came to 14 bases. Germline V gene sequence: CDR1 GTSNPN, CDR2 SVGIG (reference sequence). Here the CDR3 DNA reads TGTGCCGGAAGTCTAGGTCGCACTGAAGCTTTCTTT. Protein product: CAGSLGRTEAFF.

The genes are TRBV5-1 and TRBJ1-1, with 10 nucleotides matching TRBD1. J was trimmed by 6 bases and V by 2 bases; bases with no gene match: 4. The length of the CDR3 is 14 residues. Germline assignment: CDR1 SGHRS and CDR2 YFSETQ. The CDR3 reads CASSLGTGVAEAFF. DNA of the CDR3: TGCGCCAGCAGCTTAGGGACAGGGGTCGCTGAAGCTTTCTTT.

On this clone itself: An end of the junction does not agree with germline; a read error may underlie this. The chain joins TRBV7-7 to TRBJ2-3; TRBD1 matches at 7 bases. Germline CDR1 and CDR2: SSHAT and FNYEAQ (reference sequence). The CDR3 loop spans 14 amino acids. The CDR3 sequence: CASSSTGSTDTQYF. The CDR3 DNA sequence: TGTGCTAGCAGCTCGACAGGGAGCACAGATACGCAGTATTTT.

This chain connects TRBV7-4 to TRBJ2-7; 9 bases are a match to TRBD2. With 5 bases clipped from V and 6 bases from J, the junction kept 5 bases outside the gene matches. The CDR3 consists of 13 residues. Germline-derived CDR1 and CDR2 are SGHVT and SQSDAQ. DNA for the CDR3: TGTGCCAGCAGCGACCGACTAGCGGCCGAGCAGTACGTC. This gives the protein CASSDRLAAEQYV.

In nucleotides, the CDR3 is TGTGCCAGCAGCTTACGTGACAGGGGTGAAGCTTTCTTT. Protein: CASSLRDRGEAFF. The V call is TRBV7-2, the J call TRBJ1-1; 8 bases align to TRBD1. The CDR3 extends over 13 amino acids. With 2 bases clipped from V and 7 bases from J, the junction kept 3 bases outside the gene matches. CDR1 and CDR2 (germline): SGHTA, FQGNSA. The full variable domain, in which reference TRBV7-2 and TRBJ1-1 provide the parts outside the CDR3, is GAGVSQSPSNKVTEKGKDVELRCDPISGHTALYWYRQSLGQGLEFLIYFQGNSAPDKSGLPSDRFSAERTGGSVSTLTIQRTQQEDSAVYLCASSLRDRGEAFFGQGTRLTVV.

V and J are TRBV30 and TRBJ2-1, with TRBD1 identical over 7 bases. CDR1 is GTSNPN, CDR2 SVGIG, per germline (reference sequence). V was clipped by 0 bases and J by 6 bases; unmatched bases: 5. The CDR3 extends over 14 amino acids. The CDR3 DNA reads TGTGCCTGGAGTGTAGGTTCAGGGGGCAATGAGCAGTTCTTC. It is translated as CAWSVGSGGNEQFF.

V and J are TRBV7-9 and TRBJ1-1; TRBD1 agrees at 7 bases. The CDR3 has 12 amino acids. Germline CDR1 and CDR2: SEHNR and FQNEAQ (reference sequence). V lost 6 bases to trimming and J lost 5 bases; unmatched junction nucleotides: 3. CDR3 in amino acids: CASSQQGTEAFF. In nucleotides, the CDR3 is TGTGCCAGCAGTCAACAGGGGACTGAAGCTTTCTTT.

The genes are TRBV7-9 and TRBJ2-3, with 7 bases matching TRBD2. V trimming: 4 bases; J trimming: 4 bases; junction bases outside the gene matches: 8. Germline CDR1 SEHNR, CDR2 FQNEAQ (reference sequence). CDR3 length equals 15 residues. The CDR3 is CASSSGVLAADTQYF. CDR3 in DNA: TGTGCCAGCAGCTCAGGCGTCCTAGCGGCAGATACGCAGTATTTT.

The sample holds one count of this clone. The V and J genes are TRBV7-2 and TRBJ2-7; tentatively, D is TRBD2 (5 bases). The CDR3 extends over 14 amino acids. V lost 3 bases, J lost 4 bases, and 13 bases lay in between. Germline V gene lookup returns CDR1 SGHTA and CDR2 FQGNSA. CDR3 sequence (DNA): TGTGCCAGCAGCTTCGCAGTAAGAGGGTACGAGCAGTACTTC. Translating it yields CASSFAVRGYEQYF. The complete variable domain, with remaining parts taken from reference TRBV7-2 and TRBJ2-7, reads GAGVSQSPSNKVTEKGKDVELRCDPISGHTALYWYRQSLGQGLEFLIYFQGNSAPDKSGLPSDRFSAERTGGSVSTLTIQRTQQEDSAVYLCASSFAVRGYEQYFGPGTRLTVT.

As DNA, the CDR3 is TGTGCCAGCAGCTACAGGGGGCGCATCTCCCCCCTCCACTTT. Translation: CASSYRGRISPLHF. The V call is TRBV7-2, the J call TRBJ1-6; 9 bases line up with TRBD1. Trimming cost V 4 bases and J 13 bases; bases outside gene matches: 8. This CDR3 comprises 14 residues. From germline, CDR1 is SGHTA and CDR2 FQGNSA.

The chain has TRBV6-6 and TRBJ1-5; D is perhaps TRBD1 (5 bases). CDR1 and CDR2 from the germline V gene are MNHNY and SVGAGI (reference sequence). V lost 2 bases, J lost 4 bases, and 12 bases lay in between. The CDR3 runs to 15 residues. The CDR3 DNA follows: TGTGCCAGCAGTTACGTGGGACTGGGAAATCAGCCCCAGCATTTT. Amino acid sequence: CASSYVGLGNQPQHF.

J is TRBJ1-5 and V is TRBV6-5, with D possibly being TRBD1 (5 bases). V was cut by 2 bases and J by 2 bases, with 10 bases left in between. This CDR3 contains 15 residues. From germline, CDR1 is MNHEY and CDR2 SVGAGI. CDR3 bases: TGTGCCAGCAGTTACGGGCAGGGCGGCAATCAGCCCCAGCATTTT. Translated, it gives CASSYGQGGNQPQHF.

This clone was recorded a few times. This chain connects TRBV6-5 to TRBJ1-1, with a weak D call TRBD1 (6 bases). This CDR3 region has 11 residues. CDR1 and CDR2 (germline): MNHEY, SVGAGI. Trimming shortened V by 2 bases and J by 11 bases, and 9 bases separated the two germline ends. The CDR3 DNA reads as TGTGCCAGCAGTTACGGACAGATCGCTTTCTTT. Its translation is CASSYGQIAFF.

The chain is built from TRBV6-1 and TRBJ2-6; no definite D call. The V gene's germline CDR1 is MNHNS and CDR2 SASEGT. Trimming removed 8 bases from V and 0 bases from J, with 11 bases in between. This CDR3 is built from 15 residues. The CDR3 coding sequence is TGTGCCAGCGGTGGGCAGGTCTCTGGGGCCAACGTCCTGACTTTC. Translating it yields CASGGQVSGANVLTF.

V usage is TRBV4-3 and J usage is TRBJ1-2; 9 bases fit TRBD1. The CDR3 is 15 residues long. Germline CDR1 reads LGHNA; CDR2 reads YSLEER. V lost 4 bases, J lost 2 bases, and 5 bases stayed unmatched. The CDR3 DNA sequence: TGCGCCAGCAGCCTTAGGACAGGGGAGAACTATGGCTACACCTTC. Residues: CASSLRTGENYGYTF.

This sequence joins TRBV18 and TRBJ2-1, with a weak D call TRBD1 (5 bases). This CDR3 region has 14 residues. Germline V gene lookup returns CDR1 KGHSH and CDR2 LQKENI. V was trimmed by 3 bases and J by 6 bases, leaving 12 bases between them. CDR3 bases: TGTGCCAGCTCACCTGGCAGGGAATTCAATGAGCAGTTCTTC. Protein sequence: CASSPGREFNEQFF.

This sequence joins TRBV2 and TRBJ1-4, with no clear D. The germline CDR1 and CDR2 sequences are SNHLY and FYNNEI. Trimming took off 7 bases at V and 5 bases at J, with 14 bases between the two ends. This CDR3 is 14 amino acids long. CDR3 nucleotides: TGTGCCAGCATCGAGCGGAGGGAAAATGAAAAACTGTTTTTT. It is translated as CASIERRENEKLFF.

V usage is TRBV14 and J usage is TRBJ2-2, with D perhaps matching TRBD1 (6 bases). CDR1 and CDR2 (germline): SGHDN, FVKESK. The CDR3 has 17 amino acids. Trimming pared 4 bases from V and 6 bases from J, leaving 21 bases between. The CDR3 is CASSPPPTTGKAGELFF. DNA for the CDR3: TGTGCCAGCAGCCCCCCCCCTACAACAGGGAAGGCCGGGGAGCTGTTTTTT. Combining the CDR3 with reference TRBV14 and TRBJ2-2 gives the whole variable domain EAGVTQFPSHSVIEKGQTVTLRCDPISGHDNLYWYRRVMGKEIKFLLHFVKESKQDESGMPNNRFLAERTGGTYSTLKVQPAELEDSGVYFCASSPPPTTGKAGELFFGEGSRLTVL.

The rearrangement joins TRBV19 to TRBJ1-2; D is possibly TRBD1 (5 bases). CDR1 LNHDA and CDR2 SQIVND come from the germline V gene (reference sequence). Trimming stripped 8 bases from V and 3 bases from J, with 13 bases between. This CDR3 contains 13 residues. Here the CDR3 DNA reads TGTGCCAGTCGCCGTGAAGGGGACTATGGCTACACCTTC. Translated: CASRREGDYGYTF.

The chain recombines TRBV19 with TRBJ1-2; unclear D gene. CDR3 length: 14 residues. Germline V gives CDR1 LNHDA, CDR2 SQIVND (reference sequence). V lost 5 bases and J lost 6, with 16 bases in between. CDR3 DNA sequence: TGTGCCAGTAGTTTTGTTTCACTCGGGGATGGCTACACCTTC. Translated: CASSFVSLGDGYTF.

The chain is built from TRBV5-6 and TRBJ2-7; 9 bases are shared with TRBD2. The CDR3 is 15 residues long. CDR1 and CDR2 (germline): SGHDT, YYEEEE. Trimming cost V 3 bases and J 7 bases; bases outside gene matches: 11. The CDR3 region has the DNA TGTGCCAGCAGCTCGGGCGGGAGGGCCTTAAGAGAGCAGTACTTC. Protein: CASSSGGRALREQYF.

The genes are TRBV29-1 and TRBJ2-7, with TRBD1 identical over 10 bases. From germline, CDR1 is SQVTM and CDR2 ANQGSEA. The V and J ends lost 6 bases and 4 bases, in that order; junction bases with no gene match: 6. This CDR3 is built from 13 residues. The CDR3 region has the DNA TGCAGCGTATCAAGGGACAGGGGTTACGAGCAGTACTTC. This translates into CSVSRDRGYEQYF.

The V call is TRBV11-2, the J call TRBJ1-1; 9 bases align to TRBD1. Germline V gene data show CDR1 as SGHAT and CDR2 as FQNNGV. V lost 4 bases, J lost 0 bases, and 9 bases stayed unmatched. The CDR3 is made up of 17 amino acids. The CDR3 nucleotides are TGTGCCAGCAGCTGGGGACAGGGCCGCTTTATGAACACTGAAGCTTTCTTT. Residues: CASSWGQGRFMNTEAFF.

This chain connects TRBV28 to TRBJ2-5, with 9 bases fitting TRBD2. The CDR3 covers 16 residues. J lost 4 bases, V lost 6 bases, and 12 bases had no gene match. CDR1 MDHEN and CDR2 SYDVKM come from the germline V gene. CDR3 sequence reads: CASSRQLAGMRETQYF. Written as DNA, the CDR3 is TGTGCCAGCAGCCGACAACTAGCGGGCATGAGAGAGACCCAGTACTTC.